The 24 T cell receptor beta chains reported below all come from one sample, sequenced in a study of glioma-infiltrating T cells after dendritic cell vaccination. The time point here: after dendritic cell vaccination, including at tumor progression/relapse. Measured with immunoSEQ multiplex PCR; TCRdb has only the in-frame clones, and not every one. The sample lists over 90,000 clones; around 80% were seen once. The material was blood, obtained after dendritic cell vaccination. Every receptor here comes from a human donor with glioblastoma.

The V and J genes are TRBV2 and TRBJ1-5; no clear D gene. Between the trimmed V and J ends, which lost 7 bases and 2 bases, there was a span of 12 bases. CDR1 and CDR2 from the germline V gene are SNHLY and FYNNEI. CDR3 length: 14 amino acids. This chain's CDR3 is CASTPEEGNQPQHF. CDR3 nucleotide sequence: TGTGCCAGCACCCCGGAGGAAGGCAATCAGCCCCAGCATTTT.

The V call is TRBV2, the J call TRBJ1-6, with D uncertain. Between the trimmed V and J ends, which lost 5 bases and 1 base, there was a span of 18 bases. In germline, CDR1 is SNHLY, CDR2 FYNNEI. This CDR3 has 18 residues. CDR3 in DNA: TGTGCCAGCAGTAGAGCCCCGGAGGTCCTTTCCTATAATTCACCCCTCCACTTT. Encoded protein: CASSRAPEVLSYNSPLHF.

This chain uses TRBV5-6 with TRBJ1-2; 10 bases map to TRBD1. CDR3 length: 14 residues. Unmatched junction bases numbered 7, after V lost 3 bases and J lost 8 bases. Per the germline V gene, CDR1 is SGHDT and CDR2 is YYEEEE. DNA for the CDR3: TGTGCCAGCAGCTCAACCGGGACAGGGGACGGCTACACCTTC. This encodes CASSSTGTGDGYTF.

CDR3 amino acids: CASSLGLGGMDGYTF. CDR3 coding DNA: TGTGCCAGCAGCTTGGGGCTGGGGGGGATGGATGGCTACACCTTC. The chain has TRBV5-5 and TRBJ1-2; the D gene is possibly TRBD1 (5 bases). Trimming cost V 0 bases and J 6 bases, with 15 bases left between them. CDR1 and CDR2 (germline): SGHKS, YYEKEE (reference sequence). The CDR3 is 15 amino acids.

The J gene is TRBJ1-2, the V gene TRBV7-9; D may be TRBD1 (5 bases). CDR3 length: 14 amino acids. Trimming stripped 5 bases from V and 1 base from J, with 11 bases between. CDR1 SEHNR and CDR2 FQNEAQ come from the germline V gene (reference sequence). In DNA, the CDR3 is TGTGCCAGCAGCCGCATACAGGTTAACTATGGCTACACCTTC. This codes for CASSRIQVNYGYTF.

This clone was detected once. The gene calls are TRBV6-5 and TRBJ2-7; no definite D call. CDR3 length equals 15 residues. Germline assignment: CDR1 MNHEY and CDR2 SVGAGI. Trimming removed 0 bases from V and 2 bases from J, with 11 bases in between. CDR3 residues: CASSYSTSWAYEQYF. The CDR3 nucleotides are TGTGCCAGCAGTTACTCGACTTCTTGGGCCTACGAGCAGTACTTC.

V usage is TRBV10-3 and J usage is TRBJ1-5, with 9 bases fitting TRBD1. The CDR3 sequence is 15 residues long. Germline CDR1 reads ENHRY; CDR2 reads SYGVKD. Trimming cost V 1 base and J 7 bases; bases outside gene matches: 5. CDR3: CAISEYRGREQPQHF. The CDR3 DNA is TGTGCCATCAGTGAGTACAGGGGGCGGGAACAGCCCCAGCATTTT.

The chain combines TRBV29-1 with TRBJ1-5, with TRBD1 matching 7 bases. Germline assignment: CDR1 SQVTM and CDR2 ANQGSEA. The CDR3 loop spans 12 amino acids. With 7 bases clipped from V and 5 bases from J, the junction kept 5 bases outside the gene matches. For the CDR3, the DNA is TGCAGCGCTCGACAGGGAGATCAGCCCCAGCATTTT. This encodes CSARQGDQPQHF.

The chain carries TRBV20-1 and TRBJ2-7; no clear D. This CDR3 region has 11 residues. V lost 1 base and J lost 7, with 8 bases in between. Per the germline V gene, CDR1 is DFQATT and CDR2 is SNEGSKA (reference sequence). CDR3 protein: CSARVLREQYF. CDR3 DNA sequence: TGCAGTGCTAGAGTACTACGGGAGCAGTACTTC.

CDR3 loop: CASSLGVIRVDEQFF. The CDR3 nucleotides read TGTGCCAGCAGTCTAGGTGTCATCCGGGTTGATGAGCAGTTCTTC. This sequence joins TRBV27 and TRBJ2-1; D not certain. Germline lookup yields CDR1 MNHEY and CDR2 SMNVEV (reference sequence). The CDR3 is made up of 15 amino acids. V was shortened by 5 bases and J by 8 bases, with 19 bases between the two germline ends.

The chain couples TRBV2 to TRBJ2-7; 8 nucleotides agree with TRBD2. The length of the CDR3 is 14 residues. Germline V CDR1 and CDR2: SNHLY, FYNNEI. The V and J ends lost 6 bases and 1 base, in that order; junction bases with no gene match: 5. The CDR3, as DNA: TGTGCCAGCAGGGAGCGGGAGCTTTCCTACGAGCAGTACTTC. Translated: CASRERELSYEQYF. Variable domain in full (rest from reference TRBV2 and TRBJ2-7): EPEVTQTPSHQVTQMGQEVILRCVPISNHLYFYWYRQILGQKVEFLVSFYNNEISEKSEIFDDQFSVERPDGSNFTLKIRSTKLEDSAMYFCASRERELSYEQYFGPGTRLTVT.

The chain links TRBV6-6 to TRBJ2-5; D ambiguous. Per the germline V gene, CDR1 is MNHNY and CDR2 is SVGAGI (reference sequence). The CDR3 totals 14 residues. Trimming shortened V by 5 bases and J by 1 base, and 11 bases separated the two germline ends. The CDR3 loop is CASSPSGSQETQYF. The DNA of the CDR3 is TGTGCCAGCAGTCCGTCTGGTAGCCAAGAGACCCAGTACTTC.

In its sample, this clone was seen a few times. V usage is TRBV5-4 and J usage is TRBJ2-7, with 10 bases identical to TRBD1. Trimming removed 2 bases from V and 5 bases from J; junction bases left unmatched: 4. The length of the CDR3 is 14 residues. Germline values: CDR1 SGHNT, CDR2 YYREEE (reference sequence). This CDR3 reads CASSFWTGGNEQYF. The CDR3, as DNA: TGTGCCAGCAGCTTTTGGACAGGGGGTAACGAGCAGTACTTC.

The rearrangement joins TRBV7-8 to TRBJ1-6, with D unclear. V was clipped by 3 bases and J by 10 bases, with 10 bases between them. Germline values: CDR1 SGHVS, CDR2 FQNEAQ. The CDR3 has 13 amino acids. The DNA for the CDR3 is TGTGCCAGCAGCTTTGGCAGATCCTCACCCCTCCACTTT. It yields the protein CASSFGRSSPLHF.

CDR3 sequence: CASSFGLANSPLHF. The CDR3 DNA sequence: TGTGCCAGCAGCTTCGGGTTGGCCAATTCACCCCTCCACTTT. J is TRBJ1-6 and V is TRBV5-4, with D unclear. Germline CDR1 is SGHNT and CDR2 is YYREEE (reference sequence). This CDR3 has 14 amino acids. V lost 2 bases to trimming and J lost 7 bases, with 10 bases between them.

The chain links TRBV6-5 to TRBJ2-5; D gene uncertain. The V end was cut by 6 bases, the J end by 7 bases, with 15 bases between. CDR1 and CDR2 from the germline V gene are MNHEY and SVGAGI. The CDR3 covers 13 residues. CDR3 in DNA: TGTGCCAGCAGAATTAGGCCTTCAGGGACCCAGTACTTC. It is translated as CASRIRPSGTQYF.

The chain links TRBV10-1 to TRBJ2-1; 8 bases are shared with TRBD2. The CDR3 runs 14 residues. Trimming cost V 11 bases and J 6 bases; bases outside gene matches: 12. The germline V gene encodes CDR1 WNHNN and CDR2 SYGVQD (reference sequence). The CDR3 region is CAGGTASGSNEQFF. DNA for the CDR3: TGCGCCGGCGGGACGGCTAGCGGGTCCAATGAGCAGTTCTTC.

The genes are TRBV5-6 and TRBJ2-7, with 14 positions matching TRBD2. The CDR3 spans 19 residues. Trimming took 4 bases from V and 7 from J; bases not matched to a gene: 19. Germline V gives CDR1 SGHDT, CDR2 YYEEEE. CDR3 loop: CASSLLGGLAGEGLLEQYF. For the CDR3, the DNA is TGTGCCAGCAGCCTGCTAGGGGGACTAGCGGGAGAAGGCCTGTTGGAGCAGTACTTC.

The genes are TRBV21-1 and TRBJ1-1; the D call of TRBD1 is as the table states it, not checked on the DNA. TRBV21-1 is a listed pseudogene. The CDR3 sequence is 15 residues long. CDR3 in DNA: TGTGCCAGCAGCTCAGGGGGTAAGGGGTACACTGAAGCTTTCTTT. Protein: CASSSGGKGYTEAFF.

The V and J genes are TRBV14 and TRBJ2-2, with 7 bases aligning to TRBD2. The CDR3 runs 16 residues. The germline gives CDR1 SGHDN, CDR2 FVKESK. V dropped 2 bases and J dropped 5; count of bases not matched to a gene: 8. The CDR3 loop reads CASSQQKGGKTGELFF. In DNA form, the CDR3 reads TGTGCCAGCAGCCAACAGAAGGGAGGGAAAACCGGGGAGCTGTTTTTT.

V usage is TRBV7-2 and J usage is TRBJ1-2, with TRBD1 matching 8 bases. This CDR3 spans 17 amino acids. Germline CDR1 SGHTA, CDR2 FQGNSA. V shed 5 bases, J shed 3 bases, and the junction held 14 bases outside the gene matches. CDR3 sequence (DNA): TGTGCCAGCAGCACAGGACAGGGACGGATTCCTCACTATGGCTACACCTTC. Translating it yields CASSTGQGRIPHYGYTF.

This chain connects TRBV5-6 to TRBJ1-1; unclear D gene. The germline V gene has CDR1 SGHDT and CDR2 YYEEEE. The CDR3 contains 15 residues. Trimming removed 1 base from V and 1 base from J, with 11 bases in between. The CDR3 DNA is TGTGCCAGCAGCTTGCCAAATATACAGAACACTGAAGCTTTCTTT. Translating it yields CASSLPNIQNTEAFF.

This clone was counted between two and nine times. The chain has TRBV5-6 and TRBJ2-3; maybe TRBD2 (6 bases). CDR3 length: 13 amino acids. Trimming took 6 bases from V and 3 from J, leaving 11 bases between them. From germline, CDR1 is SGHDT and CDR2 YYEEEE. The CDR3 DNA follows: TGTGCCAGCATGCCGGGAGTGACAGATACGCAGTATTTT. This sequence encodes CASMPGVTDTQYF.

The chain is built from TRBV4-1 and TRBJ2-3; 10 nucleotides line up with TRBD1. The trim removed 4 bases at V and 8 bases at J, leaving 9 bases unmatched. Germline V CDR1 and CDR2: MGHRA, YSYEKL. CDR3 size: 15 residues. CDR3 sequence (DNA): TGCGCCAGCAGCCGACTCCGGGACAGGGGTGGTACGCAGTATTTT. Translated: CASSRLRDRGGTQYF.